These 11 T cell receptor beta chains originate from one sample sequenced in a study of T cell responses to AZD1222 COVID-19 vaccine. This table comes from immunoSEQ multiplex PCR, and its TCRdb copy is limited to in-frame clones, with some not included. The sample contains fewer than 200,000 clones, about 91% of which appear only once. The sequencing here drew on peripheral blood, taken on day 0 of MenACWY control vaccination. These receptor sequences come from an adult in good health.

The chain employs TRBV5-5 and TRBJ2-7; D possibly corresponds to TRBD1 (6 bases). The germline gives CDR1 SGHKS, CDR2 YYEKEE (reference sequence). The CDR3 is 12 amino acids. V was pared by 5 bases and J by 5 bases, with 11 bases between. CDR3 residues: CASSYRVDEQYF. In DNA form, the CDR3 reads TGTGCCAGCAGTTACAGGGTGGACGAGCAGTACTTC.

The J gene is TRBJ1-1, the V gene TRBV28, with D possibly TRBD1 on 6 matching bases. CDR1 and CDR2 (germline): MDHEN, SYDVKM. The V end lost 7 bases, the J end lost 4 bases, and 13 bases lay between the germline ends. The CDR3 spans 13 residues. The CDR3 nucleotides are TGTGCCAGCACCACGGGGGCGGTCACTGAAGCTTTCTTT. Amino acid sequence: CASTTGAVTEAFF.

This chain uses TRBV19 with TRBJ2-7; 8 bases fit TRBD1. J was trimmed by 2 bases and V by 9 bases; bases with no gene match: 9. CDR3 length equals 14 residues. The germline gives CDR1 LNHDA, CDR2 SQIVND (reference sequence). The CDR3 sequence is CARLPGQVTYEQYF. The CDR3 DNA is TGTGCCAGACTTCCGGGACAGGTGACCTACGAGCAGTACTTC.

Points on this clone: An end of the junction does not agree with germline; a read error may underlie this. CDR3 amino acids: CASSLAGGGRALF. CDR3 bases: TGTGCCAGCAGCTTGGCCGGAGGGGGTAGAGCTCTCTTT. The chain has TRBV5-6 and TRBJ1-1; tentative D call: TRBD1 (6 bases). Per the germline V gene, CDR1 is SGHDT and CDR2 is YYEEEE. The CDR3 has 13 amino acids.

The CDR3 protein is CASRRTGSRYGYTF. The CDR3 nucleotides read TGTGCCAGCAGACGGACAGGCTCGAGATACGGCTACACCTTC. The chain links TRBV6-5 to TRBJ1-2; 7 nucleotides align to TRBD1. There are 14 residues in the CDR3. Germline V gene data show CDR1 as MNHEY and CDR2 as SVGAGI. V trimming: 6 bases; J trimming: 8 bases; junction bases outside the gene matches: 12.

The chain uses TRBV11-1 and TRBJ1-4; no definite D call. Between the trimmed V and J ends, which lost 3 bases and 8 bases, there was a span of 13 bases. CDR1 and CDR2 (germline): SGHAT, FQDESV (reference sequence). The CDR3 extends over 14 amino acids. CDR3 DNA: TGTGCCAGCAGCTTTGGAGCCTTTGGCGAAAAACTGTTTTTT. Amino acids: CASSFGAFGEKLFF.

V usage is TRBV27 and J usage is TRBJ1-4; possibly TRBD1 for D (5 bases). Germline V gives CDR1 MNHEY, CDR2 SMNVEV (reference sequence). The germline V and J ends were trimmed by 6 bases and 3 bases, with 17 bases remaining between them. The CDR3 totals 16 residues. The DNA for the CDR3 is TGTGCCAGCAGGACGTTTAAAGGGGCGTCTAATGAAAAACTGTTTTTT. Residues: CASRTFKGASNEKLFF.

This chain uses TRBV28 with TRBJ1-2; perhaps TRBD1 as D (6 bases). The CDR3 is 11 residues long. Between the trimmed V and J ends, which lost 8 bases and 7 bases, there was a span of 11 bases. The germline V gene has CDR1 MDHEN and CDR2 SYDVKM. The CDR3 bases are TGTGCCAGCGTACAGGGTCGTGGCTACACCTTC. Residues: CASVQGRGYTF.

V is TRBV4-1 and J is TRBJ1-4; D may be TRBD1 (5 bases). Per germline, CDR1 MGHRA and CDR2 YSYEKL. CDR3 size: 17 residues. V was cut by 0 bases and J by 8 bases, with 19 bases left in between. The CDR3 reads CASSQEGTVRAGEKLFF. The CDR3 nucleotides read TGCGCCAGCAGCCAAGAGGGCACGGTCAGGGCGGGCGAAAAACTGTTTTTT.

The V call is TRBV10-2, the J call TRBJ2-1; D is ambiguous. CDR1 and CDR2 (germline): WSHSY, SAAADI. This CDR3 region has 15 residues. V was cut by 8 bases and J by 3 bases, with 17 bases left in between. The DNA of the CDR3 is TGCGCCAGCCAGATAGGGCCGGCTCTCTACAATGAGCAGTTCTTC. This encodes CASQIGPALYNEQFF.

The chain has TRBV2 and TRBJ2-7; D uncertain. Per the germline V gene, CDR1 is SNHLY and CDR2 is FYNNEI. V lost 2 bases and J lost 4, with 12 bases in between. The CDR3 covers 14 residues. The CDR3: CASSETARQYEQYF. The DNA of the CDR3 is TGTGCCAGCAGTGAAACCGCACGGCAGTACGAGCAGTACTTC.